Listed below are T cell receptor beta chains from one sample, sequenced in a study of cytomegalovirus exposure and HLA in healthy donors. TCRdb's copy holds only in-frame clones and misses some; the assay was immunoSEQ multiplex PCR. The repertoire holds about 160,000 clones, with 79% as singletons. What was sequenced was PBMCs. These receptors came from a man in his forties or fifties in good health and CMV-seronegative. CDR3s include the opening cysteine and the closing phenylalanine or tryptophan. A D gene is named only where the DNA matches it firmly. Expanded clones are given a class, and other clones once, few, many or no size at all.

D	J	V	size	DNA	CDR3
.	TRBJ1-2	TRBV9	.	TGTGCCAGCAGCGTAGATGAGTATGGCTACACCTTC	CASSVDEYGYTF
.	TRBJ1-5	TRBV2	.	TGTGCCAGCACCCAGGGCTGGAGTCAGCCCCAGCATTTT	CASTQGWSQPQHF
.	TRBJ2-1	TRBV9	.	TGTGCCAGCAGCGTAGACCCGGGGTGGGAGCAGTTCTTC	CASSVDPGWEQFF
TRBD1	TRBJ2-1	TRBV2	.	TGTGCCAGCGTCCGGGACAGGAGTTACAATGAGCAGTTCTTC	CASVRDRSYNEQFF
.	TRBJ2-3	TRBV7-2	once	TGTGCCAGCAGCTTGACAGCTGTGGGAGATACGCAGTATTTT	CASSLTAVGDTQYF
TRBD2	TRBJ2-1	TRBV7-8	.	TGTGCCAGCAGCCAAACTTCAGCGGGAGTCAATGAGCAGTTCTTC	CASSQTSAGVNEQFF
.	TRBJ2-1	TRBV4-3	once	TGCGCCAGCAGCCAAGATCGGGGTTACTACAATGAGCAGTTCTTC	CASSQDRGYYNEQFF
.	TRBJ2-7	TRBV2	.	TGTGCCAGCAGTGAGGGGACAATTCCCTACGAGCAGTACTTC	CASSEGTIPYEQYF
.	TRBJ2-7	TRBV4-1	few	TGCGCCAGCAGCCAGTCCACAGGGGAGGTTTACGAGCAGTACTTC	CASSQSTGEVYEQYF
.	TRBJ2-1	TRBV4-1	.	TGCGCCAGCAGCCAGGCGGAGGTCTCCTACAATGAGCAGTTCTTC	CASSQAEVSYNEQFF
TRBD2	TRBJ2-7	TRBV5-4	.	TGTGCCAGCAGCTTAGGCGGGAGGGTGGTCGAGCAGTACTTC	CASSLGGRVVEQYF
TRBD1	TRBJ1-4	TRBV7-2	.	TGTGCCAGCAGCTTAGCGTCAGGGGGCAGTACTAATGAAAAACTGTTTTTT	CASSLASGGSTNEKLFF
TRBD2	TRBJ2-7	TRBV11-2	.	TGTGCCAGCAGCTCAATCTTTGGGACTAGTACCGACGAGCAGTACTTC	CASSSIFGTSTDEQYF
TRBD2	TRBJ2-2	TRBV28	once	TGTGCCAGCAGTGGGGACGGGAGGCCCGGGGAGCTGTTTTTT	CASSGDGRPGELFF
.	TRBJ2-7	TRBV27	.	TGTGCCAGCGGCGGCAGGGTGACCTACGAGCAGTACTTC	CASGGRVTYEQYF
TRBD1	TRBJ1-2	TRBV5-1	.	TGCGCCAGCAGCCCGGGACAGGGGGTCTATGGCTACACCTTC	CASSPGQGVYGYTF
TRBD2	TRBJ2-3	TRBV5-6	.	TGTGCCAGCAGCTTGGTAGGAAGGACTAGCGGGCCAGATACGCAGTATTTT	CASSLVGRTSGPDTQYF
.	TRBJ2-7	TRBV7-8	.	TGTGCCAGCAGCTTAGCCTGGGAGAACTACGAGCAGTACTTC	CASSLAWENYEQYF
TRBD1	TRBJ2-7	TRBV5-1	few	TGCGCCAGCAGCTACGGGACAGGGACCTACGAGCAGTACTTC	CASSYGTGTYEQYF
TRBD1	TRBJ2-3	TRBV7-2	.	TGTGCCAGCAGCTTAGCGACAGGGGGTACAGATACGCAGTATTTT	CASSLATGGTDTQYF
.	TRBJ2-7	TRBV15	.	TGTGCCACCAGCAGAGACCAGGGCGAGTGGTACGAGCAGTACTTC	CATSRDQGEWYEQYF
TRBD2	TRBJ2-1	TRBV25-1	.	TGTGCCAGCAGACCAGACAGCGGGAGCTCCTACAATGAGCAGTTCTTC	CASRPDSGSSYNEQFF
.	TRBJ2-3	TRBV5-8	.	TGTGCCAGCAGCTTGGGGCGGAGGAGCACAGATACGCAGTATTTT	CASSLGRRSTDTQYF
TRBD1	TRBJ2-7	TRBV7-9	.	TGTTCCAGCAGCTTAGGGGGACAGGGCGGCGAGCAGTACTTC	CSSSLGGQGGEQYF
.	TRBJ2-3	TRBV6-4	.	TGTGCCAGCAGTGAATTTCCCGTAGATACGCAGTATTTT	CASSEFPVDTQYF
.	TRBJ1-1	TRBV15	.	TGTGCCACCGGAGGACAGTTGAACACTGAAGCTTTCTTT	CATGGQLNTEAFF
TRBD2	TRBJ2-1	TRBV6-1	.	TGTGCCAGCACCAAGACTAGCGGGAGTTGGGGTGAGCAGTTCTTC	CASTKTSGSWGEQFF
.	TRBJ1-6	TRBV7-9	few	TGTTCCAGCAGCTTAGCCCGCCCGACTAGCAATTCACCCCTCCACTTT	CSSSLARPTSNSPLHF
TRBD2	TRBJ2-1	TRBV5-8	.	TGTGCCAGCACCCGGGACGAGGGACTAGCGGGTTACAATGAGCAGTTCTTC	CASTRDEGLAGYNEQFF
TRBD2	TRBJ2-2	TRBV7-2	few	TGTGCCAGCAGACTCGGGACTAGCGGGACCGGGGAGCTGTTTTTT	CASRLGTSGTGELFF
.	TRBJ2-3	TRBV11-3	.	TGTGCCAGCAGCTTAGGTTCCAGTTCAGATACGCAGTATTTT	CASSLGSSSDTQYF
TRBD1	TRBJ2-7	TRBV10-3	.	TGTGCCTCAACCGGGGACAGCTTCCCCTACGAGCAGTACTTC	CASTGDSFPYEQYF
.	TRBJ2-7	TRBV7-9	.	TGTGCCAGCAGCTTAGGAACAACTAGTTACGAGCAGTACTTC	CASSLGTTSYEQYF
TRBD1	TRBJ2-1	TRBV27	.	TGTGCCAGCAGTTTATTCAGGGAAAGGGACAGGGGCGACTCCTACAATGAGCAGTTCTTC	CASSLFRERDRGDSYNEQFF
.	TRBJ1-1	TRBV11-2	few	TGTGCCAGCAGCTTATACATTATGAACACTGAAGCTTTCTTT	CASSLYIMNTEAFF
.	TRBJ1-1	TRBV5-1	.	TGCGCCAGCAGTTTAACCTCCGGGAGTGAAGCTTTCTTT	CASSLTSGSEAFF
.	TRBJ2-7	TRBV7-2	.	TGTGCCAGCAGCTCGAAACGAGAAACGTCCCACGAGCAGTACTTC	CASSSKRETSHEQYF
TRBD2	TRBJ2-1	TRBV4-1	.	TGCGCCAGCAGCCGACTCCTAGCGGGAGGAGCGCCGAATGAGCAGTTCTTC	CASSRLLAGGAPNEQFF
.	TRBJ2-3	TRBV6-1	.	TGTGCCAGCAGTGTTCCGGGAGTGACAGATACGCAGTATTTT	CASSVPGVTDTQYF
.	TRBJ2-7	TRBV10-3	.	TGTGCCATCAGACTAGACCTAGCATCCTACGAGCAGTACTTC	CAIRLDLASYEQYF
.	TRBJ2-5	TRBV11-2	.	TGTGCCAGCAGCTTGGTGGGGGGTGGGGAGGAGACCCAGTACTTC	CASSLVGGGEETQYF
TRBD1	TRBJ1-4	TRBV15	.	TGTGCCACCAGCAGAGGTCAGGGGGGAGAAAAACTGTTTTTT	CATSRGQGGEKLFF
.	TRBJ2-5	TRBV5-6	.	TGTGCCAGCAGCTTGGGTATAGGGGGAATGTTCGAGACCCAGTACTTC	CASSLGIGGMFETQYF
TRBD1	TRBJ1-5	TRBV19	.	TGTGCCAGTAGTATTCGACAGGGGGCCTCCCATCAGCCCCAGCATTTT	CASSIRQGASHQPQHF
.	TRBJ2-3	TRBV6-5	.	TGTGCCAGCAGTTCCGGAGGGCCGCCAGCAGATACGCAGTATTTT	CASSSGGPPADTQYF
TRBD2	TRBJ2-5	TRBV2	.	TGTGCCAGTCACGGGGGAGCGGGAGCGGAGACCCAGTACTTC	CASHGGAGAETQYF
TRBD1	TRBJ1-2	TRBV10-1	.	TGCGCCAGCAGTACCCAAACCCCGGGACAGGGTGGACATGGCTACACCTTC	CASSTQTPGQGGHGYTF
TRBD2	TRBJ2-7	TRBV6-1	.	TGTGCCAGCAGGGATAGCGGGACCTACGAGCAGTACTTC	CASRDSGTYEQYF
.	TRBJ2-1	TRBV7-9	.	TGTGCCAGCAGCTTAGTAGCGGTGTACAATGAGCAGTTCTTC	CASSLVAVYNEQFF
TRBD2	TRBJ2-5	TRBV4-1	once	TGCGCCAGCAGCCAAGATTTTCGCGGGAGCGGGTACCAAGAGACCCAGTACTTC	CASSQDFRGSGYQETQYF
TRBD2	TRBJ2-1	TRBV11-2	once	TGTGCCAGCAGCTTAGGGGGGACTAGCGGGAGCAATGAGCAGTTCTTC	CASSLGGTSGSNEQFF
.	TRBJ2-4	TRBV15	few	TGTGCCACCAGCAGAGTCATCCAGGTTTGGGGGCTTGCCAAAAACATTCAGTACTTC	CATSRVIQVWGLAKNIQYF
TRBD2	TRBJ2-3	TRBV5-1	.	TGCGCCAGCTCCCTAAGCGGGAGTCGGACAGATACGCAGTATTTT	CASSLSGSRTDTQYF